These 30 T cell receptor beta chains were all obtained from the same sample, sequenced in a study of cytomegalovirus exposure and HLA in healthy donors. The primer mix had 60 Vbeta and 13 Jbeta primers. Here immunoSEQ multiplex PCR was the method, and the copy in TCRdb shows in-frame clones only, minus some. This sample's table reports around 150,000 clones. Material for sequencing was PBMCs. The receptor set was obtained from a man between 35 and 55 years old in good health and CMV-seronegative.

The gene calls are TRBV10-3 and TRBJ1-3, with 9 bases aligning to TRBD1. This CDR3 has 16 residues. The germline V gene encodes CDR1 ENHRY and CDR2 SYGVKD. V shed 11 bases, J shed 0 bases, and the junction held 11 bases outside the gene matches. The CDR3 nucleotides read TGTGCCGCCACCGGGACAGGGACCCTCTCTGGAAACACCATATATTTT. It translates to CAATGTGTLSGNTIYF.

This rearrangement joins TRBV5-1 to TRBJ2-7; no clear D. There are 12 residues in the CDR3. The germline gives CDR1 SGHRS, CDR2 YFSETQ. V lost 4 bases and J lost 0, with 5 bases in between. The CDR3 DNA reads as TGCGCCAGCAGCGGGCCCTCCTACGAGCAGTACTTC. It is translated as CASSGPSYEQYF.

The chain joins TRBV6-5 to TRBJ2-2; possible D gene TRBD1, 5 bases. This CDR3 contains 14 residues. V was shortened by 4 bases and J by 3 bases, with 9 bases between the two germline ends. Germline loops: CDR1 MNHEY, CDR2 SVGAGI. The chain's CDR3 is CASSWQGHTGELFF. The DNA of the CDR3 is TGTGCCAGCAGTTGGCAGGGTCACACCGGGGAGCTGTTTTTT.

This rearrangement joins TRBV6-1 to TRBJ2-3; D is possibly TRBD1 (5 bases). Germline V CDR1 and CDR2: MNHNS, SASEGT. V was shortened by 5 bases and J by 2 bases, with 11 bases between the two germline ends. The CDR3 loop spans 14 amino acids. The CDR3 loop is CASSPQELTDTQYF. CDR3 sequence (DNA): TGTGCCAGCAGTCCACAGGAACTCACAGATACGCAGTATTTT.

CDR3 sequence: CASSGSTGGGWGNQPQHF. In DNA, the CDR3 is TGTGCCAGCAGTGGATCGACAGGGGGCGGCTGGGGCAATCAGCCCCAGCATTTT. The chain combines TRBV6-1 with TRBJ1-5; 10 nucleotides match TRBD1. The CDR3 spans 18 residues. V lost 4 bases and J lost 2; bases outside the gene matches: 11. Germline V gives CDR1 MNHNS, CDR2 SASEGT.

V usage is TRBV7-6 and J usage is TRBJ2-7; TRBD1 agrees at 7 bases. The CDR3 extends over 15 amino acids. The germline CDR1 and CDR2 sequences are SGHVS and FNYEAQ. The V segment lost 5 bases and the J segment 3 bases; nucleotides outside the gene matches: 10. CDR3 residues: CASSPGTVSGYEQYF. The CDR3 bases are TGTGCCAGCAGCCCCGGGACAGTCTCGGGCTACGAGCAGTACTTC.

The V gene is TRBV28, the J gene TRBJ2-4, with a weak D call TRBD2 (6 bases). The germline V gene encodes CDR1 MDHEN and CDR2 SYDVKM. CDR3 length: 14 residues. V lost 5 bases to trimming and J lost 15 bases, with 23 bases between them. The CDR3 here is CASSPRAPGLQGYF. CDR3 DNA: TGTGCCAGCAGTCCCCGTGCTCCGGGACTCCAAGGGTACTTC.

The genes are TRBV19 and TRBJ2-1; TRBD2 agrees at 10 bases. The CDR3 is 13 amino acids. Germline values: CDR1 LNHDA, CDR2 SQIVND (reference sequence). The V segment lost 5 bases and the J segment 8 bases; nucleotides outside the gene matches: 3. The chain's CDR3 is CASSASGGYEQFF. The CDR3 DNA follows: TGTGCCAGTAGTGCTAGCGGGGGATATGAGCAGTTCTTC.

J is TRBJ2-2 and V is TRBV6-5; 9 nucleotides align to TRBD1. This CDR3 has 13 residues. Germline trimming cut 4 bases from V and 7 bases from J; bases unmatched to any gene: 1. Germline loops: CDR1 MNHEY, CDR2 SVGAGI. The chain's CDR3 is CASSSDRGGELFF. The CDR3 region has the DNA TGTGCCAGCAGTTCGGACAGGGGCGGGGAGCTGTTTTTT.

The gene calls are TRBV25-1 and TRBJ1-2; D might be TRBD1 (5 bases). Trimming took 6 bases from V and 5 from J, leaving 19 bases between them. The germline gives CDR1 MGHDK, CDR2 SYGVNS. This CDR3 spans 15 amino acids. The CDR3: CASRPGGLEGYGYTF. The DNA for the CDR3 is TGTGCCAGCAGGCCGGGAGGCCTAGAGGGGTATGGCTACACCTTC.

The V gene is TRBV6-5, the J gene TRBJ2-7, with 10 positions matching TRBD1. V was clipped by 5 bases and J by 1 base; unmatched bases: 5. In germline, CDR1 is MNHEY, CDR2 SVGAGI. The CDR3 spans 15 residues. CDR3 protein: CASSQPGQGSYEQYF. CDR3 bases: TGTGCCAGCAGTCAACCGGGACAGGGGTCCTACGAGCAGTACTTC.

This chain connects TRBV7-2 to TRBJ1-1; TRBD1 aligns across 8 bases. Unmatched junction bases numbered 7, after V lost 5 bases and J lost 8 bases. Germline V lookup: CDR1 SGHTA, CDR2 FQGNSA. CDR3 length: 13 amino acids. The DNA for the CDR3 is TGTGCCAGCAGCCCGTCGACAGGGGCGGAAGCTTTCTTT. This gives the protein CASSPSTGAEAFF.

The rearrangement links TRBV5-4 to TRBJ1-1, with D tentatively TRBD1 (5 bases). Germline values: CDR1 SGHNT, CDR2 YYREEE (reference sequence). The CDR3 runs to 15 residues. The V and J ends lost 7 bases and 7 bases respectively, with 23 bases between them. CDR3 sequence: CASSLLVQEQNEAFF. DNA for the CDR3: TGTGCCAGCTCCCTTTTGGTACAGGAGCAAAATGAAGCTTTCTTT.

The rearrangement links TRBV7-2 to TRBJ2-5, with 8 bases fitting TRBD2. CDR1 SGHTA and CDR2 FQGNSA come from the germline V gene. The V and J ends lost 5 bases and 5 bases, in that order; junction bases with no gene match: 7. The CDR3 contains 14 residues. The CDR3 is CASSVRGGGETQYF. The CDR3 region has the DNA TGTGCCAGCAGCGTTCGGGGGGGCGGGGAGACCCAGTACTTC.

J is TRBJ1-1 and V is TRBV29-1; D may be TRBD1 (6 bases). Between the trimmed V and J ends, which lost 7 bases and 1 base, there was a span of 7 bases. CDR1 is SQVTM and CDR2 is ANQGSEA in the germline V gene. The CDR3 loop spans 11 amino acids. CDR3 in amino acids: CSGTANTEAFF. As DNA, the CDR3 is TGCAGCGGGACAGCGAACACTGAAGCTTTCTTT.

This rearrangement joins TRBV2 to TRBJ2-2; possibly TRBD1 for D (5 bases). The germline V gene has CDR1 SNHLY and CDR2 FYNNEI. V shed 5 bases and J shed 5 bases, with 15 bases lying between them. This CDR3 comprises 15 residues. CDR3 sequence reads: CASSLLPQETGELFF. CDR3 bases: TGTGCCAGCAGTCTTCTCCCACAGGAGACCGGGGAGCTGTTTTTT.

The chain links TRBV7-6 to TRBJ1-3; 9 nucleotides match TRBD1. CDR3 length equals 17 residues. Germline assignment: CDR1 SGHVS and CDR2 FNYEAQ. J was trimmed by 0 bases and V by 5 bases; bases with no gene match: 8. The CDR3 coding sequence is TGTGCCAGCAGCCCATACGGACAGGGGTACTCTGGAAACACCATATATTTT. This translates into CASSPYGQGYSGNTIYF.

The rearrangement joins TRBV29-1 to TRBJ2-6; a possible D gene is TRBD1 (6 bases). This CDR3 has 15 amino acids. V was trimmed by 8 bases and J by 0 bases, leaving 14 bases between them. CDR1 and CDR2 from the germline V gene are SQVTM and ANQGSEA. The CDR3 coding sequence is TGCAGCTTCAGGGGCGACAGCTCTGGGGCCAACGTCCTGACTTTC. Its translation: CSFRGDSSGANVLTF.

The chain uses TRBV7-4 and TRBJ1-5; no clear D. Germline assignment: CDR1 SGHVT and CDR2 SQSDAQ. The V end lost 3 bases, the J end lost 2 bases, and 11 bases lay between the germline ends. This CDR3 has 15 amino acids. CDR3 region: CASSFRQQGNQPQHF. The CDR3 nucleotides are TGTGCCAGCAGCTTCAGGCAGCAAGGCAATCAGCCCCAGCATTTT.

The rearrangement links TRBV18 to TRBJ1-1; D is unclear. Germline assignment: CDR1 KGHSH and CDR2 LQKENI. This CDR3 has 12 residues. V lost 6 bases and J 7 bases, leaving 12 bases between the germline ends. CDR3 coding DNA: TGTGCCAGCTCCCCTGCGAGTATTGAAGCTTTCTTT. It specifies CASSPASIEAFF.

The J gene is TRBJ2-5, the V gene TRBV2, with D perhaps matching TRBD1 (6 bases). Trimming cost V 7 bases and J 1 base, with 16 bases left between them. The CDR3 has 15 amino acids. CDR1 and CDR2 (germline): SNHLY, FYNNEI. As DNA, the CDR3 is TGTGCCAGCAAAGGGGGAGCCAGCCTCCAAGAGACCCAGTACTTC. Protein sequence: CASKGGASLQETQYF.

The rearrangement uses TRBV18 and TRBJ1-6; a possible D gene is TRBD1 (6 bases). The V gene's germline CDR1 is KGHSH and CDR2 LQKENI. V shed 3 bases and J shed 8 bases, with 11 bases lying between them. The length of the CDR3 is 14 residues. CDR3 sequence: CASSPAGADSPLHF. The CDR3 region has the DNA TGTGCCAGCTCACCGGCAGGGGCCGATTCACCCCTCCACTTT.

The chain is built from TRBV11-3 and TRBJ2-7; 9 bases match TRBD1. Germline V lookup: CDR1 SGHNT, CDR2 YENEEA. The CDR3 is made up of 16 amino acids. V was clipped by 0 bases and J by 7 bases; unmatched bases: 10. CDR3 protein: CASSLDGTGRPGEQYF. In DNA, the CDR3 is TGTGCCAGCAGCTTAGATGGGACAGGGCGTCCCGGAGAGCAGTACTTC.

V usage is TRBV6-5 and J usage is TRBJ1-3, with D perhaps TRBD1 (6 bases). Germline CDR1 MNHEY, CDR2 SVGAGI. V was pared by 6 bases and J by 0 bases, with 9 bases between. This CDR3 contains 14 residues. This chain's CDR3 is CASRRGFSGNTIYF. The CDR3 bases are TGTGCCAGCAGAAGGGGGTTCTCTGGAAACACCATATATTTT.

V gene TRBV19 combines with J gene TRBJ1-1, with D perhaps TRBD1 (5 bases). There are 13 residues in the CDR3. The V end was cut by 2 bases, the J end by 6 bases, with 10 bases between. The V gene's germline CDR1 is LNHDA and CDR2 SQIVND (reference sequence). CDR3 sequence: CASSISGGAEAFF. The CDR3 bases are TGTGCCAGTAGTATATCGGGGGGGGCTGAAGCTTTCTTT.

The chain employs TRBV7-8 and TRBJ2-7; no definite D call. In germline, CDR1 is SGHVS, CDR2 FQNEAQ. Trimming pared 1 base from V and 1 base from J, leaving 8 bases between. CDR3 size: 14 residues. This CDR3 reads CASSLVTNSYEQYF. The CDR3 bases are TGTGCCAGCAGCTTAGTTACAAATTCCTACGAGCAGTACTTC.

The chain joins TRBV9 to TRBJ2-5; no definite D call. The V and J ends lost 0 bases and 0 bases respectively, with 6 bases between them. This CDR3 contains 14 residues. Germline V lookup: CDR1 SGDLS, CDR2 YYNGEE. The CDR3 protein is CASSVGPNQETQYF. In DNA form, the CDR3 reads TGTGCCAGCAGCGTAGGTCCCAACCAAGAGACCCAGTACTTC.

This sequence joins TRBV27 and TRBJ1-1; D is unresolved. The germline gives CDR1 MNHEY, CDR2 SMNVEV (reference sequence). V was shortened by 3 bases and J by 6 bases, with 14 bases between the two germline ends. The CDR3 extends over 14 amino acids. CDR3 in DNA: TGTGCCAGCAGTTTCCGCGGGGAAACGGCTGAAGCTTTCTTT. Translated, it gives CASSFRGETAEAFF.

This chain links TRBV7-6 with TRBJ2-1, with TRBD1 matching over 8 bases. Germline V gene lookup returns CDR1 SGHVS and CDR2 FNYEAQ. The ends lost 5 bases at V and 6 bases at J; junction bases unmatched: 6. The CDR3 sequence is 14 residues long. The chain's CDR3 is CASSPRQGSNEQFF. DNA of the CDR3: TGTGCCAGCAGCCCTAGACAGGGGAGCAATGAGCAGTTCTTC.

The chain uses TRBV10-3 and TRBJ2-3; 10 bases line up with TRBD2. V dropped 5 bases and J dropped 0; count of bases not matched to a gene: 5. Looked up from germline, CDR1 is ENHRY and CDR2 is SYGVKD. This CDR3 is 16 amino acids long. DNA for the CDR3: TGTGCCATCAGTCTAGCGGGGGATTCTAGCACAGATACGCAGTATTTT. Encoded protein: CAISLAGDSSTDTQYF.